The TCR beta chain under discussion was sequenced for a study of T cells in narcolepsy. Profiled with immunoSEQ multiplex PCR; TCRdb holds only in-frame clones, not every one. The sample has roughly 15,000 clones; around 86% are singletons. Sequenced: memory (CD45RA-) CD4+ T cells from blood. This clonotype originated in a human donor in good health.

CDR3 sequence reads: CASRRGQNSYEQYF. The CDR3 DNA sequence: TGTGCCAGCAGACGGGGACAGAACTCCTACGAGCAGTACTTC. The chain recombines TRBV6-1 with TRBJ2-7; 7 bases line up with TRBD1. Germline V CDR1 and CDR2: MNHNS, SASEGT. This CDR3 region has 14 residues. The J segment lost 0 bases and the V segment lost 6 bases, leaving 5 bases of the junction unmatched.